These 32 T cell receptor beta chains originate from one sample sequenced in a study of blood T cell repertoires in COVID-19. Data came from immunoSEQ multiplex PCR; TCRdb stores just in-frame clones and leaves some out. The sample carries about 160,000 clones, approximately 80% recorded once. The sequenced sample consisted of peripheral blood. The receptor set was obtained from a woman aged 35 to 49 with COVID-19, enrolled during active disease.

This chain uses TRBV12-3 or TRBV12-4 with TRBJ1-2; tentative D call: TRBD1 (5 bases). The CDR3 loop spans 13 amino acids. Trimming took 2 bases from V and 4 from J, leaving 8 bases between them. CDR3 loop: CASSLRGSYGYTF. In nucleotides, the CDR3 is TGTGCCAGCAGTTTAAGGGGAAGCTATGGCTACACCTTC.

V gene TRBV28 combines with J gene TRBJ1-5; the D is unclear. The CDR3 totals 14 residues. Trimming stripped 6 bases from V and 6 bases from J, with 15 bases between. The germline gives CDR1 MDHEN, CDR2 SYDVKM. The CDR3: CASSTSPGGQPQHF. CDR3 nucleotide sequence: TGTGCCAGCAGCACCTCCCCCGGAGGTCAGCCCCAGCATTTT.

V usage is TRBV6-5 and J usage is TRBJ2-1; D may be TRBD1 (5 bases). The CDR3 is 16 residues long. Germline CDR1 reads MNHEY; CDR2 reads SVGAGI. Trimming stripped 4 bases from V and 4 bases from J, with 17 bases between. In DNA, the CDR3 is TGTGCCAGCAGTTTAAACCCGGACACGGTGTACAATGAGCAGTTCTTC. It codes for CASSLNPDTVYNEQFF.

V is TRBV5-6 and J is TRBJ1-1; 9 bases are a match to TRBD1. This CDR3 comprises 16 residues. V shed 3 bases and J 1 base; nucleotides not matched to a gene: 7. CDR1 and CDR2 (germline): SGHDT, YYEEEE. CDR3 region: CASSSIGQGPNTEAFF. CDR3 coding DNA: TGTGCCAGCAGCTCTATTGGACAGGGGCCGAACACTGAAGCTTTCTTT.

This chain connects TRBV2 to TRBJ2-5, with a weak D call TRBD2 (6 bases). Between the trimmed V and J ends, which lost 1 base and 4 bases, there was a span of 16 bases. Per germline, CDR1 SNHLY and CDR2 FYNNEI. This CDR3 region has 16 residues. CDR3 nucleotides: TGTGCCAGCAGTGAAGAGTGGCTAGCGAGGGGAGAGACCCAGTACTTC. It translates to CASSEEWLARGETQYF.

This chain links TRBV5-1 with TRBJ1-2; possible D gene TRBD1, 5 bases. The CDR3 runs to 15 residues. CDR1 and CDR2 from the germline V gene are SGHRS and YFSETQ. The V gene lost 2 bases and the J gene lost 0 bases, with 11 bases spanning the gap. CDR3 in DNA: TGCGCCAGCAGCTTTGTCGGGGGGGCTAACTATGGCTACACCTTC. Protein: CASSFVGGANYGYTF.

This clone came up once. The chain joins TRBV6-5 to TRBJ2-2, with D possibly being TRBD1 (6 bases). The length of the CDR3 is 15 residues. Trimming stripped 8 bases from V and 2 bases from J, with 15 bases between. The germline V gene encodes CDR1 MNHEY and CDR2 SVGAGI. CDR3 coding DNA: TGTGCCAGCGGCTTCAGGACAGCAAACACCGGGGAGCTGTTTTTT. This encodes CASGFRTANTGELFF.

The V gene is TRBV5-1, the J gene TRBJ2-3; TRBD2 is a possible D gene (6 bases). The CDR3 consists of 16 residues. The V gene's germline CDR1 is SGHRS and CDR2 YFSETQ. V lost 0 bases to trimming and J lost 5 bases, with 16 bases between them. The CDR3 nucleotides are TGCGCCAGCAGCTTGGGAGGGGCTAGCGTTGTAGATACGCAGTATTTT. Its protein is CASSLGGASVVDTQYF.

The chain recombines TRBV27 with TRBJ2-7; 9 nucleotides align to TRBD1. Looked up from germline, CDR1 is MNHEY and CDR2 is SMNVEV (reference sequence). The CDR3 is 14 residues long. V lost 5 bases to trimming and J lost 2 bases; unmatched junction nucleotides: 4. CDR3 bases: TGTGCCAGCAGTATCCGGGACAGGGCCTACGAGCAGTACTTC. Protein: CASSIRDRAYEQYF.

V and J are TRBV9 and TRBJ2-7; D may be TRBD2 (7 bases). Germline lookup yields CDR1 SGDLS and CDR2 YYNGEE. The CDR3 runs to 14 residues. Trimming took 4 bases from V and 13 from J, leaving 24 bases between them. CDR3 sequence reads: CASSLTTKGGQNYF. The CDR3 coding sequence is TGTGCCAGCAGCCTGACCACTAAGGGGGGGCAGAACTACTTC.

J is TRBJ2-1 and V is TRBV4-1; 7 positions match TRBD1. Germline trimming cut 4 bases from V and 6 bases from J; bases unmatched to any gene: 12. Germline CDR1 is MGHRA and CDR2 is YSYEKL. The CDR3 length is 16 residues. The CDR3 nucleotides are TGCGCCAGCAGCCCCAGAGGCTCCCCAGGGGGCAATGAGCAGTTCTTC. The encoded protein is CASSPRGSPGGNEQFF.

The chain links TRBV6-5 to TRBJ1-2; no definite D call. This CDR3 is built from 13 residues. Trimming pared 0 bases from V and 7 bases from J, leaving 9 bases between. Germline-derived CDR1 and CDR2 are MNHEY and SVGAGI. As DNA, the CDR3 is TGTGCCAGCAGTTACTCCGGGGTTGGTGGCTACACCTTC. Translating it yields CASSYSGVGGYTF.

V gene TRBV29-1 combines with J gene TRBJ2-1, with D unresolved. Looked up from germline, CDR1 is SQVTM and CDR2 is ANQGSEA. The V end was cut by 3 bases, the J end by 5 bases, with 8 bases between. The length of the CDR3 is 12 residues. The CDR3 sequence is CSVESYNNEQFF. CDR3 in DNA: TGCAGCGTTGAGAGCTATAACAATGAGCAGTTCTTC.

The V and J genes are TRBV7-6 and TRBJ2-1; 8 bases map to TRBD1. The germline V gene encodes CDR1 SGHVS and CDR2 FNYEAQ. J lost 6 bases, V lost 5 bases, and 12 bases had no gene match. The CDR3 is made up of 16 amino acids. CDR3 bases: TGTGCCAGCAGCACCCCCCACCGGACAGGGAGCAATGAGCAGTTCTTC. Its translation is CASSTPHRTGSNEQFF.

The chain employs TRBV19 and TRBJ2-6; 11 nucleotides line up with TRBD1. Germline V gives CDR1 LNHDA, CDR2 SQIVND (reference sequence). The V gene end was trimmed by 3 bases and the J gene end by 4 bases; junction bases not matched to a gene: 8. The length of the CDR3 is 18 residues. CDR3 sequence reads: CASSITGTGGPGANVLTF. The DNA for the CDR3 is TGTGCCAGTAGTATCACTGGGACAGGGGGTCCCGGGGCCAACGTCCTGACTTTC.

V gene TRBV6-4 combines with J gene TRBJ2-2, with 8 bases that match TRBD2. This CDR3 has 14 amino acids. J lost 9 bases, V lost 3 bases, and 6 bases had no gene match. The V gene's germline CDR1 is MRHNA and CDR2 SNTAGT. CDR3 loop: CASSEESGSRELFF. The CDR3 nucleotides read TGTGCCAGCAGTGAGGAAAGCGGGAGCAGGGAGCTGTTTTTT.

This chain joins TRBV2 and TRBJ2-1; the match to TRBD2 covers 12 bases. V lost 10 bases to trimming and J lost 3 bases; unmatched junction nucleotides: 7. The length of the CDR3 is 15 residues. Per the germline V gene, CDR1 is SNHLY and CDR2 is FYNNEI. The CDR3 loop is CANSLAGGIYNEQFF. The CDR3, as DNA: TGTGCCAATTCTCTAGCGGGAGGGATCTACAATGAGCAGTTCTTC.

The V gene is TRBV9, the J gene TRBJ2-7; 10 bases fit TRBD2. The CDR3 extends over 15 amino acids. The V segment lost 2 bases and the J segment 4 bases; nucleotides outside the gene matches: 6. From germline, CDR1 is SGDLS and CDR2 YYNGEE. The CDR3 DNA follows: TGTGCCAGCAGCGTCTCAGTGACTAGCGGGTACGAGCAGTACTTC. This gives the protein CASSVSVTSGYEQYF.

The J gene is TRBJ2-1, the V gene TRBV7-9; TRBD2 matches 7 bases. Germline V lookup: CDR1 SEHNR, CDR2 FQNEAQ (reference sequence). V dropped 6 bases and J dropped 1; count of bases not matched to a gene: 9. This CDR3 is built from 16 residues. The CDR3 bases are TGTGCCAGCAGATCCACTAGCGCTTCGTCCTACAATGAGCAGTTCTTC. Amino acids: CASRSTSASSYNEQFF.

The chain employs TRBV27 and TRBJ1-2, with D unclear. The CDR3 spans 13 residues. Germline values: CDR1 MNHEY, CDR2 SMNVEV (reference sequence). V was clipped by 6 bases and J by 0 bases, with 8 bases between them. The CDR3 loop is CASRGRTNYGYTF. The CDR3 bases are TGTGCCAGCAGGGGGAGGACTAACTATGGCTACACCTTC.

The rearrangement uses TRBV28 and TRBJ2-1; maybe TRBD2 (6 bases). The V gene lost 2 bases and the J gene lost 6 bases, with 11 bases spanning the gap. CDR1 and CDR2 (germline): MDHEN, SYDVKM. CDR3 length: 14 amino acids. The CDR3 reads CASSLRERPNEQFF. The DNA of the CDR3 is TGTGCCAGCAGTTTACGGGAGCGGCCCAATGAGCAGTTCTTC.

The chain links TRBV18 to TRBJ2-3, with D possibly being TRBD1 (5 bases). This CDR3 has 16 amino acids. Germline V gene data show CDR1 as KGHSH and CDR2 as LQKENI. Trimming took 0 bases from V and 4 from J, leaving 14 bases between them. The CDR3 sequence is CASSPPLPGMADTQYF. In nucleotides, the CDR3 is TGTGCCAGCTCACCACCTCTACCAGGGATGGCAGATACGCAGTATTTT.

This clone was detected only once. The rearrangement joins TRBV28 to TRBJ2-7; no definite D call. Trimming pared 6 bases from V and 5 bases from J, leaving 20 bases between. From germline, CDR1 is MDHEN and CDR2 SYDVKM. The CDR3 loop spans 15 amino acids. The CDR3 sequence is CASSSSGPFRNEQYF. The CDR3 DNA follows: TGTGCCAGCAGCTCTTCTGGGCCATTTCGCAACGAGCAGTACTTC.

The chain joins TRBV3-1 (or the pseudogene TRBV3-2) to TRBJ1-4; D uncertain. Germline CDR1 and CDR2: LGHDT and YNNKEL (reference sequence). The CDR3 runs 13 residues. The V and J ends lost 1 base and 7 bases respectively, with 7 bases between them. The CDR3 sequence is CASSQVRGEKLFF. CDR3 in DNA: TGTGCCAGCAGCCAAGTGCGGGGTGAAAAACTGTTTTTT.

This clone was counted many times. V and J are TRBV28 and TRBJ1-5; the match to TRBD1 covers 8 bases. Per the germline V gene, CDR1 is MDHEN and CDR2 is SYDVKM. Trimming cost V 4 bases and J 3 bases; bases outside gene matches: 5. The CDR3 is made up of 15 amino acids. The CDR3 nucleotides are TGTGCCAGCAGTTACCAGGGGGCCTACAATCAGCCCCAGCATTTT. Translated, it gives CASSYQGAYNQPQHF.

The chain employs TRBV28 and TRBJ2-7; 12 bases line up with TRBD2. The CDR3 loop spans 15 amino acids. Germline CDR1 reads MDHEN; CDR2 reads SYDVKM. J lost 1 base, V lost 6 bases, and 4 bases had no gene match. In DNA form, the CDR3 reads TGTGCCAGCAGACAGACTAGCGGGAGATCCTACGAGCAGTACTTC. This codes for CASRQTSGRSYEQYF.

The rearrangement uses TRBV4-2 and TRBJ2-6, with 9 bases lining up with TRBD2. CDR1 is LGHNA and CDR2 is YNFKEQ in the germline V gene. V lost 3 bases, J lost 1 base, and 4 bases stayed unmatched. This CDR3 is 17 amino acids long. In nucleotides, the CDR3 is TGTGCCAGCAGCCATTCGGCGGGAGGGTCTGGGGCCAACGTCCTGACTTTC. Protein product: CASSHSAGGSGANVLTF.

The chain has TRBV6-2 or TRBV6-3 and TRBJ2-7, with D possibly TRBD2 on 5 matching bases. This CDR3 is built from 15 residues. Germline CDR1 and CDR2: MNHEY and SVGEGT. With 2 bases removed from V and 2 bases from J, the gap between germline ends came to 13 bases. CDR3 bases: TGTGCCAGCAGTTACCAAGCGGCGGCGGCCTACGAGCAGTACTTC. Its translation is CASSYQAAAAYEQYF.

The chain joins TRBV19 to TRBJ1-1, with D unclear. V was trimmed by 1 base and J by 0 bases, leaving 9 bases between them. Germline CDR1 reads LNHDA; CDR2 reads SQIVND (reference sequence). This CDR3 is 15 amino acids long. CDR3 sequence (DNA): TGTGCCAGTAGTATAGGTTGGCGGATGAACACTGAAGCTTTCTTT. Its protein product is CASSIGWRMNTEAFF. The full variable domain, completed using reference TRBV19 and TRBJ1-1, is DGGITQSPKYLFRKEGQNVTLSCEQNLNHDAMYWYRQDPGQGLRLIYYSQIVNDFQKGDIAEGYSVSREKKESFPLTVTSAQKNPTAFYLCASSIGWRMNTEAFFGQGTRLTVV.

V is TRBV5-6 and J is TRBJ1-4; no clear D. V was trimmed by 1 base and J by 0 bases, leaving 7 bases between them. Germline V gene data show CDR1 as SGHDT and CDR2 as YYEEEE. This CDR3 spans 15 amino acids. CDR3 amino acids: CASSLMRATNEKLFF. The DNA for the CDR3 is TGTGCCAGCAGCTTGATGCGTGCAACTAATGAAAAACTGTTTTTT.

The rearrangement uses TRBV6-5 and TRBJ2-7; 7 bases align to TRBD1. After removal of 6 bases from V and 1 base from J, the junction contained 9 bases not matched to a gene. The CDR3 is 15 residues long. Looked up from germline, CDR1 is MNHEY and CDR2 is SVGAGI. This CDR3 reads CASSHPGQPSYEQYV. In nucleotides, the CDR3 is TGTGCCAGCAGCCACCCGGGACAGCCTTCCTACGAGCAGTACGTC.

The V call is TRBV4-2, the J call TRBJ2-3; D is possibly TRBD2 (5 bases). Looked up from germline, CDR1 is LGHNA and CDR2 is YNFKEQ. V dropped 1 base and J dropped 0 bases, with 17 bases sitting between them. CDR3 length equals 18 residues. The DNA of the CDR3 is TGTGCCAGCAGCCAAGGGGGAGACTACGGGGTGAGCACAGATACGCAGTATTTT. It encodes CASSQGGDYGVSTDTQYF.